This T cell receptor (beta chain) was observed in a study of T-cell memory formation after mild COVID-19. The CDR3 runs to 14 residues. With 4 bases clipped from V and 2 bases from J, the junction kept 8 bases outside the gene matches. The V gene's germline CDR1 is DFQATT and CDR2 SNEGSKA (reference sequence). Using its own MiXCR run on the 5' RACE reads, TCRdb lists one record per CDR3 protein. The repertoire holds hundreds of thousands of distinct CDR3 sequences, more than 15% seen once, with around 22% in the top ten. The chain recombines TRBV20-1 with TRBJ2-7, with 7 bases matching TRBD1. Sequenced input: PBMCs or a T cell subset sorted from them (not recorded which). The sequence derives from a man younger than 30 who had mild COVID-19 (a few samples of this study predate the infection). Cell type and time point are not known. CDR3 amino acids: CSATSADRTYEQYF. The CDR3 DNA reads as TGCAGTGCTACATCGGCGGACAGGACCTACGAGCAGTACTTC.